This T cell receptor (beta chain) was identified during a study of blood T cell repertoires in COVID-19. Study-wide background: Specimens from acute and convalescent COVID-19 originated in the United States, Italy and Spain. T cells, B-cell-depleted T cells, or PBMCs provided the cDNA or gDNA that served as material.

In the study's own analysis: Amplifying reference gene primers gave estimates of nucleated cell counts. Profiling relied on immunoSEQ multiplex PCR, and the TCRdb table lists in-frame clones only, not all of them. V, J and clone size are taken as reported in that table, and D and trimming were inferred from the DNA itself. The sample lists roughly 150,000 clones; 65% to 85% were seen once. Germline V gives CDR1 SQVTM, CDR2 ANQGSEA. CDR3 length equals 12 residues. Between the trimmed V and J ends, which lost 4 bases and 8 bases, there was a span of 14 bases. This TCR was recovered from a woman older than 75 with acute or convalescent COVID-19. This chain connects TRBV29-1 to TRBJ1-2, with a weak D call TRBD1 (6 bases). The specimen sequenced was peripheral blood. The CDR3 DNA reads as TGCAGCGTTGGAGGGGGAAGGGGCGGCTACACCTTC. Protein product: CSVGGGRGGYTF. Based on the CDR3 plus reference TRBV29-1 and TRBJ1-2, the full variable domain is SAVISQKPSRDICQRGTSLTIQCQVDSQVTMMFWYRQQPGQSLTLIATANQGSEATYESGFVIDKFPISRPNLTFSTLTVSNMSPEDSSIYLCSVGGGRGGYTFGSGTRLTVV.